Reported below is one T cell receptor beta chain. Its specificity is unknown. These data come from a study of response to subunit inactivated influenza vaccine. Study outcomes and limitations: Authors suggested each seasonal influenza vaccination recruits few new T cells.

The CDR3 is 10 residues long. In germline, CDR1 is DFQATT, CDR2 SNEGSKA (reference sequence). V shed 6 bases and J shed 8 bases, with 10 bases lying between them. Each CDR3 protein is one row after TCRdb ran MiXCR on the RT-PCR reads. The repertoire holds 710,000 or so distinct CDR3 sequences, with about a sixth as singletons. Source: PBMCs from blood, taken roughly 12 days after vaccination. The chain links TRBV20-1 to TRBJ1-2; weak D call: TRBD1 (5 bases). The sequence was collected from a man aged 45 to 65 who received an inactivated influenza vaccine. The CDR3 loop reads CSAEGAGYTF. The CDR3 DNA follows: TGCAGTGCCGAAGGGGCCGGCTACACCTTC.